What follows describes a single TCR beta chain. The sample originates from a study of OX40 agonist ivuxolimab in advanced cancers. Study as a whole: Participants could have had prior anti-PD-1, anti-PD-L1 or anti-CTLA-4 therapy, and around 40% had some.

Repertoires were generated with immunoSEQ multiplex PCR, while TCRdb's copy carries only in-frame clones and drops some. The table has nearly 25,000 clones, about nine tenths seen once. The germline V gene has CDR1 MGHRA and CDR2 YSYEKL. V was pared by 3 bases and J by 7 bases, with 10 bases of the junction left unmatched. CDR3 size: 15 residues. The sequencing here drew on CD4+ or CD8+ T cells sorted from blood, taken in a trial of the OX40 agonist ivuxolimab. The chain combines TRBV4-1 with TRBJ1-1; 8 positions match TRBD1. The TCR comes from an adult with an advanced solid tumor such as melanoma, head and neck, liver or kidney cancer. The DNA for the CDR3 is TGCGCCAGCAGCCAGAGGGGACAGGAGGCCGGTGAAGCTTTCTTT. This translates into CASSQRGQEAGEAFF.